A single sample is the source of the 23 T cell receptor beta chains below, sequenced in a study of blood T cell repertoires in COVID-19. Data came from immunoSEQ multiplex PCR; TCRdb stores just in-frame clones and leaves some out. The sample holds just over 250,000 clones, roughly 90% seen once. The sample comprised peripheral blood. The receptors derive from a man in his fifties or sixties who had recovered from COVID-19.

V gene TRBV4-1 combines with J gene TRBJ2-3, with D perhaps TRBD1 (6 bases). Between the trimmed V and J ends, which lost 6 bases and 9 bases, there was a span of 16 bases. Germline V gene sequence: CDR1 MGHRA, CDR2 YSYEKL. This CDR3 comprises 13 residues. Here the CDR3 reads CASRPPSQGTQYF. Here the CDR3 DNA reads TGCGCCAGCAGACCCCCGAGTCAGGGGACGCAGTATTTT.

The V gene is TRBV3-1 (or the pseudogene TRBV3-2), the J gene TRBJ2-3; TRBD2 matches 11 bases. CDR3 length equals 18 residues. Germline V lookup: CDR1 LGHDT, CDR2 YNNKEL (reference sequence). Trimming removed 6 bases from V and 0 bases from J; junction bases left unmatched: 11. The CDR3 DNA is TGTGCCAGCAGTCAAACCGGGACTAGCGGAATAAGCACAGATACGCAGTATTTT. This translates into CASSQTGTSGISTDTQYF.

Only one count was recorded for this clone. The rearrangement joins TRBV11-2 to TRBJ2-4; possible D gene TRBD2, 7 bases. The V and J ends lost 5 bases and 8 bases respectively, with 16 bases between them. The CDR3 totals 14 residues. The germline gives CDR1 SGHAT, CDR2 FQNNGV. This CDR3 is CASSPVGGRDIQYF. Here the CDR3 DNA reads TGTGCCAGCAGCCCGGTCGGGGGGCGGGACATTCAGTACTTC.

The V gene is TRBV27, the J gene TRBJ1-2; 9 bases line up with TRBD1. There are 18 residues in the CDR3. V was clipped by 5 bases and J by 3 bases; unmatched bases: 16. Germline values: CDR1 MNHEY, CDR2 SMNVEV (reference sequence). For the CDR3, the DNA is TGTGCCAGCAGTAGACGCCCGGGACAGGGTGGGGGCTACTATGGCTACACCTTC. This translates into CASSRRPGQGGGYYGYTF.

The chain combines TRBV5-6 with TRBJ2-7; TRBD1 agrees at 7 bases. The germline V gene has CDR1 SGHDT and CDR2 YYEEEE. Trimming cost V 0 bases and J 7 bases; bases outside gene matches: 7. This CDR3 region has 14 residues. The CDR3 loop is CASSLGTGVREQYF. The CDR3 bases are TGTGCCAGCAGCTTGGGAACAGGGGTGAGGGAGCAGTACTTC.

The V call is TRBV6-4, the J call TRBJ2-2, with TRBD1 matching over 7 bases. The CDR3 contains 16 residues. With V trimmed by 4 bases and J by 1 base, 6 bases remained unmatched. Germline CDR1 reads MRHNA; CDR2 reads SNTAGT. DNA for the CDR3: TGTGCCAGCAGTGGTGCGACAGGGTTGAACACCGGGGAGCTGTTTTTT. Translation: CASSGATGLNTGELFF.

As DNA, the CDR3 is TGTGCCAGCACCATAGCGGGGGGCGCCTACAATGAGCAGTTCTTC. Its translation: CASTIAGGAYNEQFF. This chain joins TRBV6-5 and TRBJ2-1; 10 bases align to TRBD2. Germline CDR1 and CDR2: MNHEY and SVGAGI. V lost 7 bases, J lost 2 bases, and 5 bases stayed unmatched. The CDR3 loop spans 15 amino acids.

The chain is built from TRBV4-2 and TRBJ1-2; no reliable D call. CDR3 length equals 15 residues. The germline V gene has CDR1 LGHNA and CDR2 YNFKEQ. Trimming took off 0 bases at V and 0 bases at J, with 8 bases between the two ends. The CDR3 protein is CASSQDGSTNYGYTF. In nucleotides, the CDR3 is TGTGCCAGCAGCCAAGACGGGTCTACTAACTATGGCTACACCTTC.

The J gene is TRBJ2-2, the V gene TRBV7-2; TRBD2 matches at 12 bases. CDR1 and CDR2 from the germline V gene are SGHTA and FQGNSA. The CDR3 extends over 16 amino acids. V lost 11 bases to trimming and J lost 1 base; unmatched junction nucleotides: 8. The CDR3 here is CAASPGLAGNTGELFF. The CDR3 region has the DNA TGTGCCGCGAGCCCGGGACTAGCGGGGAACACCGGGGAGCTGTTTTTT.

The J gene is TRBJ1-4, the V gene TRBV5-1; perhaps TRBD1 as D (6 bases). Germline loops: CDR1 SGHRS, CDR2 YFSETQ. Deletions cut 0 bases from V and 6 bases from J, with 18 bases between. This CDR3 comprises 17 residues. The CDR3 DNA reads TGCGCCAGCAGCTTGGGCTGGACAGTCCCTCAAGATGAAAAACTGTTTTTT. It translates to CASSLGWTVPQDEKLFF.

This chain uses TRBV19 with TRBJ1-4; 7 bases map to TRBD1. The CDR3 is made up of 16 amino acids. CDR1 and CDR2 (germline): LNHDA, SQIVND (reference sequence). V lost 7 bases, J lost 4 bases, and 12 bases stayed unmatched. The CDR3 is CASKRGSGTVNEKLFF. CDR3 DNA sequence: TGTGCCAGTAAAAGGGGCTCCGGGACAGTTAATGAAAAACTGTTTTTT.

This clone has only a few counts. The chain joins TRBV4-2 to TRBJ2-7; the match to TRBD1 covers 7 bases. Germline CDR1 is LGHNA and CDR2 is YNFKEQ. V lost 4 bases to trimming and J lost 5 bases; unmatched junction nucleotides: 11. This CDR3 comprises 15 residues. The CDR3 loop reads CASSREPGQSNEQYF. CDR3 nucleotides: TGTGCCAGCAGCCGAGAACCGGGACAGTCTAACGAGCAGTACTTC.

The chain joins TRBV7-2 to TRBJ1-1; D uncertain. V was clipped by 2 bases and J by 1 base, with 11 bases between them. The CDR3 loop spans 15 amino acids. The germline gives CDR1 SGHTA, CDR2 FQGNSA. The CDR3 loop reads CASSLRGPTNTEAFF. In DNA, the CDR3 is TGTGCCAGCAGCTTAAGAGGGCCGACGAACACTGAAGCTTTCTTT.

This chain joins TRBV5-1 and TRBJ2-7; TRBD2 is a possible D gene (7 bases). CDR1 is SGHRS and CDR2 is YFSETQ in the germline V gene. The CDR3 loop spans 19 amino acids. With 3 bases removed from V and 1 base from J, the gap between germline ends came to 26 bases. CDR3 DNA: TGCGCCAGCAGCTCGGGCCTTACATTAACCGGGGGGCCTTCCTACGAGCAGTACTTC. Amino acids: CASSSGLTLTGGPSYEQYF.

This chain connects TRBV6-6 to TRBJ2-1; 8 bases are shared with TRBD2. Germline assignment: CDR1 MNHNY and CDR2 SVGAGI (reference sequence). Trimming cost V 6 bases and J 5 bases; bases outside gene matches: 6. The CDR3 consists of 14 residues. In DNA form, the CDR3 reads TGTGCCAGCAGAACCTACGGGGGGGACAATGAGCAGTTCTTC. It codes for CASRTYGGDNEQFF.

The rearrangement links TRBV7-2 to TRBJ2-4; 12 nucleotides agree with TRBD2. The trim removed 5 bases at V and 0 bases at J, leaving 8 bases unmatched. The germline gives CDR1 SGHTA, CDR2 FQGNSA. This CDR3 comprises 18 residues. The CDR3 loop reads CASSIPSGGALAKNIQYF. CDR3 coding DNA: TGTGCCAGCAGCATCCCTAGCGGGGGGGCCCTAGCCAAAAACATTCAGTACTTC.

This sequence joins TRBV5-1 and TRBJ2-7; D uncertain. This CDR3 region has 12 residues. Germline-derived CDR1 and CDR2 are SGHRS and YFSETQ. Deletions cut 5 bases from V and 2 bases from J, with 8 bases between. DNA of the CDR3: TGCGCCAGCAGAGAGGATGCCTACGAGCAGTACTTC. This gives the protein CASREDAYEQYF.

J is TRBJ1-6 and V is TRBV9, with 10 bases aligning to TRBD1. Losses at the gene ends were 3 bases for V and 0 bases for J; bases not matched to a gene: 3. Germline-derived CDR1 and CDR2 are SGDLS and YYNGEE. This CDR3 spans 17 amino acids. CDR3 in amino acids: CASSGTGGSSYNSPLHF. In nucleotides, the CDR3 is TGTGCCAGCAGCGGGACAGGGGGAAGCTCCTATAATTCACCCCTCCACTTT.

This chain connects TRBV9 to TRBJ1-1; no definite D call. Germline V CDR1 and CDR2: SGDLS, YYNGEE. V was clipped by 0 bases and J by 4 bases, with 10 bases between them. CDR3 size: 14 residues. CDR3 nucleotides: TGTGCCAGCAGCGTAGCTGTGGCATCCACTGAAGCTTTCTTT. Protein: CASSVAVASTEAFF.

The chain employs TRBV2 and TRBJ1-5, with unresolved D. CDR3 length: 14 amino acids. Germline CDR1 reads SNHLY; CDR2 reads FYNNEI. Between the trimmed V and J ends, which lost 7 bases and 0 bases, there was a span of 10 bases. The chain's CDR3 is CASTSRNSNQPQHF. DNA for the CDR3: TGTGCCAGCACGAGCCGAAATAGCAATCAGCCCCAGCATTTT.

The chain employs TRBV6-4 and TRBJ1-1; D gene uncertain. Looked up from germline, CDR1 is MRHNA and CDR2 is SNTAGT. This CDR3 spans 14 amino acids. The ends were cut back, 4 bases at V and 0 bases at J, with 9 bases in the middle. This chain's CDR3 is CASSADSLNTEAFF. DNA for the CDR3: TGTGCCAGCAGTGCGGACTCCCTGAACACTGAAGCTTTCTTT.

The CDR3 sequence: CASSQQGRTYF. The CDR3, as DNA: TGTGCCAGCTCCCAACAGGGGAGGACGTACTTC. The J gene is TRBJ2-7, the V gene TRBV18, with D possibly TRBD1 on 7 matching bases. From germline, CDR1 is KGHSH and CDR2 LQKENI. V shed 6 bases and J shed 12 bases, with 15 bases lying between them. The CDR3 is 11 residues long.

V usage is TRBV15 and J usage is TRBJ1-5; D might be TRBD1 (6 bases). CDR3 length: 15 residues. Germline V lookup: CDR1 LNHNV, CDR2 YYDKDF (reference sequence). V dropped 3 bases and J dropped 3 bases, with 12 bases sitting between them. The CDR3 DNA sequence: TGTGCCACCAGCAGGTTAACAGGGAACAATCAGCCCCAGCATTTT. Its translation: CATSRLTGNNQPQHF. Supplemented by reference TRBV15 and TRBJ1-5, the full variable domain reads DAMVIQNPRYQVTQFGKPVTLSCSQTLNHNVMYWYQQKSSQAPKLLFHYYDKDFNNEADTPDNFQSRRPNTSFCFLDIRSPGLGDTAMYLCATSRLTGNNQPQHFGDGTRLSIL.